The clone carrying this T cell receptor (beta chain) was counted a few times. This CDR3 region has 14 residues. V was pared by 6 bases and J by 4 bases, with 13 bases between. Germline V gene lookup returns CDR1 MDHEN and CDR2 SYDVKM. The data derive from a study of T cells in Graves' hyperthyroidism and ophthalmopathy. RNA transcripts yielded amplified TCR beta CDR3 regions. The HTBI set primed first-round TCR CDR3 RT-PCR. From the multiplex PCR reads, TCRdb called clonotypes with MiXCR, one entry per CDR3 protein. The table lists about 610,000 distinct CDR3 sequences, roughly 15% of them singletons. The chain employs TRBV28 and TRBJ1-3; TRBD1 might be the D (5 bases). This TCR derives from a woman aged 40-49 years with Graves' ophthalmopathy. Sequenced sample: blood. CDR3: CASRQGSWGNTIYF. The CDR3 coding sequence is TGTGCCAGCAGGCAGGGAAGTTGGGGAAACACCATATATTTT. Looking up the rest from reference TRBV28 and TRBJ1-3 gives the full variable domain: DVKVTQSSRYLVKRTGEKVFLECVQDMDHENMFWYRQDPGLGLRLIYFSYDVKMKEKGDIPEGYSVSREKKERFSLILESASTNQTSMYLCASRQGSWGNTIYFGEGSWLTVV.